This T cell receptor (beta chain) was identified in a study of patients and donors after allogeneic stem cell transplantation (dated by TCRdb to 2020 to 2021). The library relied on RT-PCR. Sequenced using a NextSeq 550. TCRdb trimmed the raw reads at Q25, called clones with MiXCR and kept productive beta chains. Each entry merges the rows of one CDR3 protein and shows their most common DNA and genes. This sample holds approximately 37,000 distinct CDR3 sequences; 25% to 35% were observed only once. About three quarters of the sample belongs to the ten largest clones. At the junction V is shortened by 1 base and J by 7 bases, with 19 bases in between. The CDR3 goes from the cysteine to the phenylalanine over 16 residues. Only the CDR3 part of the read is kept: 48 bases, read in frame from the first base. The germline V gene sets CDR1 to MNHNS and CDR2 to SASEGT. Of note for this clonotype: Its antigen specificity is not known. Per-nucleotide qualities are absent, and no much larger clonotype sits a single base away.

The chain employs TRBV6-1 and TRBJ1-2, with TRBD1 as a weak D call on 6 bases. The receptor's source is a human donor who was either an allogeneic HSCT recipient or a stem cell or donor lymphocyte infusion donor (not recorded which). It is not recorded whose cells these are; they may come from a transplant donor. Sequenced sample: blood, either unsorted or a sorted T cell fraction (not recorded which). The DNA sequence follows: TGTGCCAGCAGTGAAGGAAGTTGGGACACAGCTATTGGCTACACCTTC. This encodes CASSEGSWDTAIGYTF.